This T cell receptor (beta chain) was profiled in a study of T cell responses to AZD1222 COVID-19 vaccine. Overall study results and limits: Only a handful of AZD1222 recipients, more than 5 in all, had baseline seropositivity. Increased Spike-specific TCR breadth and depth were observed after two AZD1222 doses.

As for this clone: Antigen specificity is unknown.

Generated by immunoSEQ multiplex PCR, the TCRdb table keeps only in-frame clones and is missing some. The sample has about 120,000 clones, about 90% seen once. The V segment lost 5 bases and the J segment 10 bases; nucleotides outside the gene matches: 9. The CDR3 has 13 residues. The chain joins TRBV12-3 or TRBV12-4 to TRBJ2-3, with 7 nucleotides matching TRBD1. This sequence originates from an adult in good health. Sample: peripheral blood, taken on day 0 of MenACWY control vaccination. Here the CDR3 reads CASSPASTGAQYF. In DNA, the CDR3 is TGTGCCAGCAGTCCCGCCTCAACAGGGGCGCAGTATTTT.